A single sample is the source of the 27 T cell receptor beta chains below, sequenced in a study of cytomegalovirus exposure and HLA in healthy donors. The method was immunoSEQ multiplex PCR; TCRdb's version includes in-frame clones alone and lacks a portion of them. The repertoire holds roughly 270,000 clones, with around 87% as singletons. Sequencing used PBMCs. These TCRs come from a woman aged 18-35 years in good health and CMV-seronegative.

The chain couples TRBV28 to TRBJ1-6; no reliable D call. With 3 bases removed from V and 0 bases from J, the gap between germline ends came to 9 bases. Germline CDR1 and CDR2: MDHEN and SYDVKM. The CDR3 contains 16 residues. The CDR3 here is CASSFSRGSYNSPLHF. The CDR3 nucleotides read TGTGCCAGCAGTTTTTCTCGGGGCTCCTATAATTCACCCCTCCACTTT.

The genes are TRBV28 and TRBJ2-7; 8 bases are a match to TRBD1. Germline V gene lookup returns CDR1 MDHEN and CDR2 SYDVKM. This CDR3 spans 16 amino acids. The trim removed 4 bases at V and 2 bases at J, leaving 10 bases unmatched. CDR3 region: CASSSRQGQYTYEQYF. The DNA for the CDR3 is TGTGCCAGCAGTTCACGACAGGGGCAGTACACCTACGAGCAGTACTTC.

The rearrangement links TRBV4-1 to TRBJ2-7; D is possibly TRBD1 (5 bases). Germline CDR1 MGHRA, CDR2 YSYEKL. The V gene lost 0 bases and the J gene lost 1 base, with 10 bases spanning the gap. The CDR3 spans 15 residues. The CDR3 is CASSQEGAPSYEQYF. DNA of the CDR3: TGCGCCAGCAGCCAAGAAGGGGCCCCATCCTACGAGCAGTACTTC.

The chain couples TRBV30 to TRBJ2-1, with a weak D call TRBD2 (5 bases). This CDR3 region has 14 residues. Trimming removed 3 bases at V and 9 bases at J, with 18 bases between. Germline V gives CDR1 GTSNPN, CDR2 SVGIG (reference sequence). The CDR3 sequence is CAWSPGGPDAEQFF. CDR3 DNA: TGTGCCTGGAGCCCTGGCGGGCCGGACGCTGAGCAGTTCTTC.

This clone is a singleton in its sample. This chain uses TRBV2 with TRBJ1-2, with a tentative D call TRBD1 (5 bases). The CDR3 totals 14 residues. Germline CDR1 is SNHLY and CDR2 is FYNNEI. V dropped 8 bases and J dropped 4 bases, with 17 bases sitting between them. This CDR3 reads CASVGGRGRYGYTF. The CDR3 DNA follows: TGTGCCAGCGTCGGGGGAAGGGGCCGCTATGGCTACACCTTC.

This chain joins TRBV5-1 and TRBJ1-1, with a weak D call TRBD1 (6 bases). The length of the CDR3 is 14 residues. The germline V gene has CDR1 SGHRS and CDR2 YFSETQ. V lost 3 bases, J lost 6 bases, and 15 bases lay in between. CDR3 sequence reads: CASSSGAGNAEAFF. CDR3 in DNA: TGCGCCAGCAGCTCAGGGGCGGGTAATGCTGAAGCTTTCTTT.

This rearrangement joins TRBV27 to TRBJ2-5; 12 positions agree with TRBD2. From germline, CDR1 is MNHEY and CDR2 SMNVEV (reference sequence). The CDR3 is 15 residues long. The junction had 8 bases not matched to a gene; V was cut back by 5 bases and J by 7 bases. This chain's CDR3 is CASSPRTSGAGTQYF. The CDR3 DNA reads as TGTGCCAGCAGTCCGCGGACTAGCGGGGCTGGGACCCAGTACTTC.

The chain carries TRBV7-2 and TRBJ2-5; no firm D call. V lost 5 bases and J lost 5, with 18 bases in between. Looked up from germline, CDR1 is SGHTA and CDR2 is FQGNSA. The CDR3 loop spans 15 amino acids. The CDR3 coding sequence is TGTGCCAGCAGCCTAACGATCACGGGTAGGGAGACCCAGTACTTC. Translated, it gives CASSLTITGRETQYF.

Note on this clone: Other DNA sequences in the sample encode the same CDR3. The chain recombines TRBV20-1 with TRBJ2-7; no clear D. The CDR3 runs 10 residues. Between the trimmed V and J ends, which lost 1 base and 7 bases, there was a span of 5 bases. Germline CDR1 reads DFQATT; CDR2 reads SNEGSKA (reference sequence). Written as DNA, the CDR3 is TGCAGTGCTAGAGCGGGTGAGCAGTACTTC. It encodes CSARAGEQYF.

V gene TRBV5-4 combines with J gene TRBJ2-1, with D hard to call. Trimming shortened V by 0 bases and J by 2 bases, and 12 bases separated the two germline ends. CDR3 length: 16 residues. Germline CDR1 and CDR2: SGHNT and YYREEE (reference sequence). This chain's CDR3 is CASSLDSRNPYNEQFF. The CDR3 DNA reads as TGTGCCAGCAGCTTGGACTCACGTAACCCCTACAATGAGCAGTTCTTC.

This clone appeared once. The rearrangement links TRBV28 to TRBJ2-7, with 9 bases matching TRBD2. Per germline, CDR1 MDHEN and CDR2 SYDVKM. Unmatched junction bases numbered 14, after V lost 5 bases and J lost 3 bases. This CDR3 is 17 amino acids long. This CDR3 reads CASSMYPLTSGYYEQYF. The CDR3 DNA reads TGTGCCAGCAGTATGTACCCTCTGACTAGCGGATACTACGAGCAGTACTTC.

CDR3 DNA: TGTGCCAGCCTCGGCCGCGCGGGGCTAGGTGGGCCCTACGAGCAGTACTTC. It encodes CASLGRAGLGGPYEQYF. The chain employs TRBV28 and TRBJ2-7, with D tentatively TRBD2 (6 bases). Trimming shortened V by 8 bases and J by 2 bases, and 25 bases separated the two germline ends. Looked up from germline, CDR1 is MDHEN and CDR2 is SYDVKM. The CDR3 runs to 17 residues.

The chain recombines TRBV4-3 with TRBJ1-4, with D perhaps TRBD1 (6 bases). The CDR3 sequence is 16 residues long. The germline gives CDR1 LGHNA, CDR2 YSLEER. V was trimmed by 0 bases and J by 7 bases, leaving 15 bases between them. The CDR3 coding sequence is TGCGCCAGCAGCCAAGATCGCAGGGGCAGGGGTGAAAAACTGTTTTTT. Amino acids: CASSQDRRGRGEKLFF.

This sequence joins TRBV5-4 and TRBJ2-1; the match to TRBD1 covers 8 bases. Germline CDR1 is SGHNT and CDR2 is YYREEE (reference sequence). The length of the CDR3 is 13 residues. After removal of 3 bases from V and 8 bases from J, the junction contained 4 bases not matched to a gene. The CDR3 sequence is CASSWDRRDEQFF. Here the CDR3 DNA reads TGTGCCAGCAGCTGGGACAGGCGCGATGAGCAGTTCTTC.

This clone was detected only once. The chain has TRBV5-1 and TRBJ2-1; 7 bases map to TRBD2. The CDR3 contains 14 residues. Germline values: CDR1 SGHRS, CDR2 YFSETQ. The junction had 3 bases not matched to a gene; V was cut back by 0 bases and J by 6 bases. This CDR3 is CASSLDGGSNEQFF. CDR3 bases: TGCGCCAGCAGCTTGGATGGCGGGAGCAATGAGCAGTTCTTC.

The genes are TRBV30 and TRBJ1-1; 7 nucleotides match TRBD1. Losses at the gene ends were 4 bases for V and 10 bases for J; bases not matched to a gene: 9. The CDR3 has 12 amino acids. Germline lookup yields CDR1 GTSNPN and CDR2 SVGIG (reference sequence). CDR3 in DNA: TGTGCCTGGACGACAGGGTCAGTAGGAGCTTTCTTT. It codes for CAWTTGSVGAFF. Based on the CDR3 plus reference TRBV30 and TRBJ1-1, the full variable domain is SQTIHQWPATLVQPVGSPLSLECTVEGTSNPNLYWYRQAAGRGLQLLFYSVGIGQISSEVPQNLSASRPQDRQFILSSKKLLLSDSGFYLCAWTTGSVGAFFGQGTRLTVV.

CDR3 sequence: CASGVQGTEQYF. CDR3 bases: TGCGCCAGCGGCGTACAGGGGACCGAGCAGTACTTC. The rearrangement links TRBV5-1 to TRBJ2-7, with 7 bases lining up with TRBD1. The CDR3 contains 12 residues. The J segment lost 6 bases and the V segment lost 7 bases, leaving 7 bases of the junction unmatched. The germline V gene has CDR1 SGHRS and CDR2 YFSETQ.

The J gene is TRBJ2-2, the V gene TRBV9; maybe TRBD1 (5 bases). The V and J ends lost 4 bases and 3 bases respectively, with 10 bases between them. The CDR3 spans 14 residues. Per the germline V gene, CDR1 is SGDLS and CDR2 is YYNGEE. CDR3 in amino acids: CASSQGSDTGELFF. The CDR3 DNA is TGTGCCAGCAGCCAGGGTTCCGACACCGGGGAGCTGTTTTTT.

V usage is TRBV15 and J usage is TRBJ2-7; 7 nucleotides match TRBD2. Trimming took 3 bases from V and 1 from J; bases not matched to a gene: 6. There are 15 residues in the CDR3. Germline-derived CDR1 and CDR2 are LNHNV and YYDKDF (reference sequence). The CDR3 bases are TGTGCCACCAGCAGCGAGCGGGACCGATCCTACGAGCAGTACTTC. It translates to CATSSERDRSYEQYF. Using reference TRBV15 and TRBJ2-7 for the parts outside the CDR3, the full variable domain is DAMVIQNPRYQVTQFGKPVTLSCSQTLNHNVMYWYQQKSSQAPKLLFHYYDKDFNNEADTPDNFQSRRPNTSFCFLDIRSPGLGDTAMYLCATSSERDRSYEQYFGPGTRLTVT.

The chain is built from TRBV28 and TRBJ2-5; 9 bases are a match to TRBD1. Germline CDR1 is MDHEN and CDR2 is SYDVKM. Unmatched junction bases numbered 6, after V lost 4 bases and J lost 6 bases. The CDR3 covers 14 residues. CDR3 coding DNA: TGTGCCAGCAGTTCGGGACAGGGAGACAAGACCCAGTACTTC. The encoded protein is CASSSGQGDKTQYF. Full variable domain (rest looked up from reference TRBV28 and TRBJ2-5): DVKVTQSSRYLVKRTGEKVFLECVQDMDHENMFWYRQDPGLGLRLIYFSYDVKMKEKGDIPEGYSVSREKKERFSLILESASTNQTSMYLCASSSGQGDKTQYFGPGTRLLVL.

This clone has only a few counts. The CDR3 is CASSYTGQETQYF. The CDR3 region has the DNA TGTGCCAGCAGTTACACGGGACAAGAGACCCAGTACTTC. The chain is built from TRBV6-5 and TRBJ2-5, with D possibly matching TRBD2 (5 bases). The V end lost 2 bases, the J end lost 2 bases, and 6 bases lay between the germline ends. The CDR3 extends over 13 amino acids. In germline, CDR1 is MNHEY, CDR2 SVGAGI.

This clone was counted once. The V call is TRBV11-2, the J call TRBJ1-6; a possible D gene is TRBD1 (6 bases). V lost 3 bases and J lost 0, with 15 bases in between. Germline CDR1 is SGHAT and CDR2 is FQNNGV. The CDR3 contains 18 residues. Here the CDR3 reads CASSFPTGPSSYNSPLHF. The CDR3 DNA is TGTGCCAGCAGCTTCCCGACAGGCCCGAGCTCCTATAATTCACCCCTCCACTTT.

The V gene is TRBV7-2, the J gene TRBJ1-1; maybe TRBD1 (5 bases). Germline loops: CDR1 SGHTA, CDR2 FQGNSA. Trimming shortened V by 2 bases and J by 0 bases, and 13 bases separated the two germline ends. The CDR3 runs 16 residues. DNA for the CDR3: TGTGCCAGCAGCTTACCAGGGTTTGGGTTGAACACTGAAGCTTTCTTT. This codes for CASSLPGFGLNTEAFF.

This clone turned up a few times. The rearrangement joins TRBV28 to TRBJ1-3, with TRBD1 identical over 7 bases. V was clipped by 5 bases and J by 2 bases; unmatched bases: 6. Germline V lookup: CDR1 MDHEN, CDR2 SYDVKM. The CDR3 totals 15 residues. The CDR3 loop is CASSRAGTAGNTIYF. Here the CDR3 DNA reads TGTGCCAGCAGTCGTGCCGGGACAGCTGGAAACACCATATATTTT.

For this clone: The same CDR3 is also encoded by other DNA sequences in this sample. V is TRBV9 and J is TRBJ2-2; a weak D match, TRBD1 (5 bases). The CDR3 runs 14 residues. V lost 0 bases to trimming and J lost 5 bases, with 8 bases between them. Per germline, CDR1 SGDLS and CDR2 YYNGEE. The CDR3 here is CASSVGGGTGELFF. The CDR3, as DNA: TGTGCCAGCAGCGTAGGGGGCGGAACCGGGGAGCTGTTTTTT.

The CDR3 is CASSQDPPESSYNEQFF. The DNA of the CDR3 is TGCGCCAGCAGCCAAGACCCTCCAGAAAGCTCCTACAATGAGCAGTTCTTC. The chain couples TRBV4-1 to TRBJ2-1, with D uncertain. V was shortened by 0 bases and J by 0 bases, with 12 bases between the two germline ends. Germline V gene data show CDR1 as MGHRA and CDR2 as YSYEKL. The CDR3 is 17 amino acids.

DNA of the CDR3: TGTGCCAGCAGGAACACGGACAGTGCAGCGCGCGAGCAGTACTTC. This translates into CASRNTDSAAREQYF. The chain recombines TRBV6-1 with TRBJ2-7; D might be TRBD1 (6 bases). The CDR3 sequence is 15 residues long. The germline V gene has CDR1 MNHNS and CDR2 SASEGT. V lost 6 bases to trimming and J lost 6 bases, with 21 bases between them.